This T cell receptor (beta chain) was captured by sequencing in a study of cytomegalovirus exposure and HLA in healthy donors. Study-wide results and caveats: In an earlier analysis, productive rearrangement rates for most beta V segments clustered near 87% or 30%.

The PCR had 60 Vbeta and 13 Jbeta primers. Data came from immunoSEQ multiplex PCR; TCRdb stores just in-frame clones and leaves some out. The sample lists about 180,000 clones, 75% to 80% occurring once. As to this clone: Its antigen is as yet unknown.

The source material was PBMCs. The TCR originated in a man aged 40-55 years in good health and CMV-seropositive.

CDR3: CASSSGQVNSPLHF. The CDR3 region has the DNA TGCGCCAGCAGCTCGGGACAGGTGAATTCACCCCTCCACTTT. The V and J genes are TRBV5-1 and TRBJ1-6, with 8 bases identical to TRBD1. The V segment lost 3 bases and the J segment 7 bases; nucleotides outside the gene matches: 3. The V gene's germline CDR1 is SGHRS and CDR2 YFSETQ. The CDR3 has 14 residues.